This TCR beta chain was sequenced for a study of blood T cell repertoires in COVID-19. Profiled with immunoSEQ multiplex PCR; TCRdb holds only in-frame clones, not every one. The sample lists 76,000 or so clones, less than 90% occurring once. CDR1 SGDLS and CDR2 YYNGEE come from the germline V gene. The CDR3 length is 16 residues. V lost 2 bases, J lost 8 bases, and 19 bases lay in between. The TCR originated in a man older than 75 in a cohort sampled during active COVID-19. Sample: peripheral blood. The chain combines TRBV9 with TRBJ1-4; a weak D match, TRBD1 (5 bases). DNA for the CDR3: TGTGCCAGCAGCGTCTCCCCCTCGGGGGATGGCGAAAAACTGTTTTTT. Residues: CASSVSPSGDGEKLFF.